These 26 T cell receptor beta chains were all obtained from the same sample, sequenced in a study of blood T cell repertoires in COVID-19. Assay: immunoSEQ multiplex PCR; the TCRdb copy retains only in-frame clones and omits some. Among more than 110,000 clones listed, over 60% were seen once. Material for sequencing was PBMCs or T cells enriched from blood (not recorded which). These receptors came from a woman aged 50 to 60 who had recovered from COVID-19.

The J gene is TRBJ2-5, the V gene TRBV4-2; 10 bases fit TRBD2. The junction had 5 bases not matched to a gene; V was cut back by 5 bases and J by 2 bases. The CDR3 has 15 amino acids. Germline V CDR1 and CDR2: LGHNA, YNFKEQ. The CDR3 reads CASSEREGRQETQYF. In DNA form, the CDR3 reads TGTGCCAGCAGCGAGCGGGAGGGCCGGCAAGAGACCCAGTACTTC.

J is TRBJ2-7 and V is TRBV7-9; 11 bases line up with TRBD2. CDR3 size: 15 residues. CDR1 is SEHNR and CDR2 is FQNEAQ in the germline V gene (reference sequence). With V trimmed by 10 bases and J by 1 base, 9 bases remained unmatched. The CDR3 reads CATSGLAVGSYEQYF. CDR3 DNA sequence: TGTGCCACCTCGGGACTAGCGGTCGGTTCCTACGAGCAGTACTTC.

The chain joins TRBV5-8 to TRBJ2-3, with no clear D. Trimming removed 1 base at V and 3 bases at J, with 15 bases between. Germline values: CDR1 SGHTS, CDR2 YDEGEE. The CDR3 is 16 amino acids. CDR3 sequence: CASSLRVQKWTDTQYF. DNA for the CDR3: TGTGCCAGCAGCTTGCGGGTCCAAAAATGGACAGATACGCAGTATTTT.

The CDR3 region is CAYLGTSTYEQYF. CDR3 in DNA: TGCGCCTATCTGGGGACATCCACCTACGAGCAGTACTTC. The J gene is TRBJ2-7, the V gene TRBV10-1; tentatively, D is TRBD1 (6 bases). V was trimmed by 11 bases and J by 2 bases, leaving 16 bases between them. Germline lookup yields CDR1 WNHNN and CDR2 SYGVQD (reference sequence). The CDR3 length is 13 residues.

The rearrangement uses TRBV7-9 and TRBJ1-2, with TRBD1 matching 11 bases. CDR3 length equals 16 residues. V shed 5 bases, J shed 0 bases, and the junction held 5 bases outside the gene matches. Germline V gene data show CDR1 as SEHNR and CDR2 as FQNEAQ (reference sequence). CDR3 nucleotide sequence: TGTGCCAGCAGCGGGACAGGGGGACCCTCTAACTATGGCTACACCTTC. This codes for CASSGTGGPSNYGYTF.

This clone was seen only a few times. This chain's CDR3 is CASSRQVGQPQHF. For the CDR3, the DNA is TGTGCCAGCAGCAGACAGGTAGGACAGCCCCAGCATTTT. The V gene is TRBV5-6, the J gene TRBJ1-5; maybe TRBD1 (6 bases). This CDR3 spans 13 amino acids. The V gene lost 4 bases and the J gene lost 7 bases, with 12 bases spanning the gap. CDR1 and CDR2 from the germline V gene are SGHDT and YYEEEE.

The gene calls are TRBV10-1 and TRBJ1-2; no clear D gene. The CDR3 has 13 residues. The V gene's germline CDR1 is WNHNN and CDR2 SYGVQD (reference sequence). With 5 bases removed from V and 1 base from J, the gap between germline ends came to 8 bases. The chain's CDR3 is CASSPGVNYGYTF. The CDR3 bases are TGCGCCAGCAGTCCCGGGGTTAACTATGGCTACACCTTC.

The chain joins TRBV18 to TRBJ1-5, with D unresolved. Per germline, CDR1 KGHSH and CDR2 LQKENI. This CDR3 contains 13 residues. Between the trimmed V and J ends, which lost 1 base and 7 bases, there was a span of 8 bases. Written as DNA, the CDR3 is TGTGCCAGCTCACCACTCCGCGAGCAGCCCCAGCATTTT. It specifies CASSPLREQPQHF.

V gene TRBV7-6 combines with J gene TRBJ2-5; tentatively, D is TRBD1 (8 bases). CDR1 is SGHVS, CDR2 FNYEAQ, per germline. The V end lost 4 bases, the J end lost 4 bases, and 13 bases lay between the germline ends. CDR3 length: 14 amino acids. CDR3 loop: CASSSTGEGETQYF. The CDR3 coding sequence is TGTGCCAGCAGCTCGACAGGGGAGGGAGAGACCCAGTACTTC.

This chain uses TRBV5-6 with TRBJ1-2; 10 nucleotides line up with TRBD1. The germline V gene has CDR1 SGHDT and CDR2 YYEEEE. Trimming at V came to 6 bases and at J to 8 bases, leaving 10 bases not matched to a gene. CDR3 length: 14 residues. CDR3 nucleotide sequence: TGTGCCAGCATCATGACAGGGGGCGCGTTCGGCTACACCTTC. As protein: CASIMTGGAFGYTF.

This chain joins TRBV28 and TRBJ1-5, with a tentative D call TRBD1 (6 bases). Germline assignment: CDR1 MDHEN and CDR2 SYDVKM. This CDR3 is built from 17 residues. V shed 3 bases and J shed 7 bases, with 22 bases lying between them. The CDR3 DNA reads TGTGCCAGCAGTTTCCTCTTGGGGGCAGGGGAAGGACAGCCCCAGCATTTT. The encoded protein is CASSFLLGAGEGQPQHF.

The chain has TRBV27 and TRBJ2-5, with TRBD2 matching 14 bases. Germline values: CDR1 MNHEY, CDR2 SMNVEV (reference sequence). CDR3 size: 16 residues. V shed 6 bases and J 4 bases; nucleotides not matched to a gene: 7. The CDR3 DNA reads TGTGCCAGCAGCCCAAGACTAGCGGGAGGGGTAGAGACCCAGTACTTC. This encodes CASSPRLAGGVETQYF.

In DNA, the CDR3 is TGCGCCAGCAGCTTGGGCCGGACTAGCGGGGGGAGTTCCTACAATGAGCAGTTCTTC. This gives the protein CASSLGRTSGGSSYNEQFF. The chain has TRBV5-1 and TRBJ2-1, with TRBD2 matching 14 bases. V shed 0 bases and J 1 base; nucleotides not matched to a gene: 6. This CDR3 contains 19 residues. Germline CDR1 is SGHRS and CDR2 is YFSETQ.

As DNA, the CDR3 is TGTGCCAGCTTTACGGGACAGGGCTATGGCTACACCTTC. As protein: CASFTGQGYGYTF. The chain has TRBV28 and TRBJ1-2, with 9 nucleotides matching TRBD1. Germline CDR1 and CDR2: MDHEN and SYDVKM. The CDR3 is made up of 13 amino acids. The V gene end was trimmed by 8 bases and the J gene end by 4 bases; junction bases not matched to a gene: 5.

The chain links TRBV5-1 to TRBJ2-7; 11 bases map to TRBD1. The germline V gene has CDR1 SGHRS and CDR2 YFSETQ. With V trimmed by 0 bases and J by 4 bases, 3 bases remained unmatched. The CDR3 consists of 15 residues. This chain's CDR3 is CASSLGGTGGYEQYF. The CDR3 nucleotides are TGCGCCAGCAGCTTGGGAGGGACAGGGGGATACGAGCAGTACTTC.

The V and J genes are TRBV6-1 and TRBJ2-6; perhaps TRBD1 as D (5 bases). The CDR3 contains 17 residues. Trimming removed 4 bases from V and 2 bases from J, with 15 bases in between. CDR1 and CDR2 from the germline V gene are MNHNS and SASEGT. CDR3: CASSVLRGEAGANVLTF. In DNA, the CDR3 is TGTGCCAGCAGTGTCCTTAGGGGCGAAGCTGGGGCCAACGTCCTGACTTTC.

This clone was counted only a few times. The V call is TRBV27, the J call TRBJ1-5; weak D call: TRBD1 (5 bases). The CDR3 has 15 amino acids. V lost 5 bases, J lost 5 bases, and 16 bases lay in between. CDR1 is MNHEY and CDR2 is SMNVEV in the germline V gene (reference sequence). CDR3 region: CASSRGKVGHQPQHF. CDR3 in DNA: TGTGCCAGCAGTCGGGGGAAAGTGGGCCATCAGCCCCAGCATTTT.

The chain recombines TRBV2 with TRBJ1-2; no firm D call. Germline V CDR1 and CDR2: SNHLY, FYNNEI. The CDR3 spans 15 residues. The V and J ends lost 3 bases and 0 bases respectively, with 11 bases between them. CDR3 sequence: CASSDFRLPNYGYTF. The CDR3 DNA reads as TGTGCCAGCAGTGACTTTCGGTTACCTAACTATGGCTACACCTTC.

Regarding this clone: At one of its ends the junction is not consistent with the germline gene, which may arise from a read error. The rearrangement uses TRBV30 and TRBJ1-1, with D possibly being TRBD1 (5 bases). Per germline, CDR1 GTSNPN and CDR2 SVGIG (reference sequence). This CDR3 region has 13 residues. CDR3 amino acids: CARSGQGGTEAFF. The CDR3 coding sequence is TGTGCCCGGAGCGGGCAGGGAGGGACTGAAGCTTTCTTT.

This clone was counted once. The gene calls are TRBV19 and TRBJ1-5, with TRBD1 matching 7 bases. Germline assignment: CDR1 LNHDA and CDR2 SQIVND (reference sequence). There are 15 residues in the CDR3. Unmatched junction bases numbered 10, after V lost 6 bases and J lost 5 bases. In DNA form, the CDR3 reads TGTGCCAGTAGCAATCTCGGACAGGTAGATCAGCCCCAGCATTTT. Its translation: CASSNLGQVDQPQHF. Filled out from reference TRBV19 and TRBJ1-5, the complete variable domain reads DGGITQSPKYLFRKEGQNVTLSCEQNLNHDAMYWYRQDPGQGLRLIYYSQIVNDFQKGDIAEGYSVSREKKESFPLTVTSAQKNPTAFYLCASSNLGQVDQPQHFGDGTRLSIL.

This chain uses TRBV11-3 with TRBJ2-1; D remains ambiguous. V lost 6 bases to trimming and J lost 0 bases, with 9 bases between them. Germline V gene sequence: CDR1 SGHNT, CDR2 YENEEA. This CDR3 is built from 14 residues. The CDR3 protein is CASRGTSSYNEQFF. CDR3 nucleotide sequence: TGTGCCAGCAGGGGCACGAGCTCCTACAATGAGCAGTTCTTC.

J is TRBJ2-5 and V is TRBV11-2; D not certain. Germline CDR1 SGHAT, CDR2 FQNNGV. V lost 0 bases to trimming and J lost 4 bases, with 3 bases between them. The CDR3 totals 12 residues. In nucleotides, the CDR3 is TGTGCCAGCAGCTTAGATCTAGAGACCCAGTACTTC. Its protein is CASSLDLETQYF.

The chain uses TRBV6-5 and TRBJ1-4; the D is unclear. There are 14 residues in the CDR3. Germline CDR1 is MNHEY and CDR2 is SVGAGI. Trimming shortened V by 4 bases and J by 4 bases, and 10 bases separated the two germline ends. The CDR3 region is CASSSYRINEKLFF. The CDR3 DNA reads TGTGCCAGCAGTTCCTACAGAATTAATGAAAAACTGTTTTTT.

This clone has just one count. The chain couples TRBV5-4 to TRBJ2-5, with 16 bases fitting TRBD2. From germline, CDR1 is SGHNT and CDR2 YYREEE (reference sequence). With 4 bases clipped from V and 4 bases from J, the junction kept 7 bases outside the gene matches. This CDR3 region has 17 residues. CDR3 in amino acids: CASSTGLAGGPRETQYF. CDR3 in DNA: TGTGCCAGCAGCACGGGACTAGCGGGGGGGCCCCGAGAGACCCAGTACTTC.

The V gene is TRBV28, the J gene TRBJ1-5; 10 nucleotides align to TRBD1. The junction had 9 bases not matched to a gene; V was cut back by 9 bases and J by 4 bases. Germline V gene data show CDR1 as MDHEN and CDR2 as SYDVKM. CDR3 size: 15 residues. The CDR3 DNA follows: TGTGCCAGTCTCCGGGACAGGGGCGAGAATCAGCCCCAGCATTTT. Encoded protein: CASLRDRGENQPQHF.

V usage is TRBV2 and J usage is TRBJ1-1, with 7 bases matching TRBD1. Germline assignment: CDR1 SNHLY and CDR2 FYNNEI. J was trimmed by 1 base and V by 4 bases; bases with no gene match: 3. The CDR3 loop spans 14 amino acids. The CDR3 coding sequence is TGTGCCAGCAGTGTGACAGGGACGAACACTGAAGCTTTCTTT. Encoded protein: CASSVTGTNTEAFF.